The 29 T cell receptor beta chains listed next were all sequenced from one sample in a study of PD-1 blockade in classical Hodgkin lymphoma. The sample's time point: cycle 4 day 1 (C4D1), after 6 weeks of nivolumab. Following autologous stem cell transplantation, relapse occurred in every patient, and exposure to brentuximab vedotin varied. TCRdb's table, derived via immunoSEQ multiplex PCR, lists solely in-frame clones and lacks some. The sample records thousands of clones, approximately 86% being singletons. Sequenced material: peripheral blood mononuclear cells (PBMCs), taken before the fourth cycle of nivolumab. The source is a human donor with classical Hodgkin lymphoma.

The V and J genes are TRBV4-1 and TRBJ2-6, with D perhaps matching TRBD2 (7 bases). This CDR3 comprises 17 residues. V lost 5 bases and J 2 bases, leaving 16 bases between the germline ends. Germline CDR1 MGHRA, CDR2 YSYEKL. The CDR3 sequence: CASSLSSGGPGANVLTF. The CDR3 nucleotides read TGCGCCAGCAGCTTATCCTCCGGGGGGCCTGGGGCCAACGTCCTGACTTTC.

This sequence joins TRBV19 and TRBJ2-2, with no clear D. The CDR3 is made up of 13 amino acids. Trimming removed 4 bases from V and 5 bases from J, with 8 bases in between. From germline, CDR1 is LNHDA and CDR2 SQIVND (reference sequence). The DNA of the CDR3 is TGTGCCAGTAGTAGCGGCGGTACCGGGGAGCTGTTTTTT. Translating it yields CASSSGGTGELFF.

In regard to this clone: One junction end disagrees with the germline gene, perhaps due to a read error. V gene TRBV6-6 combines with J gene TRBJ2-1, with D perhaps matching TRBD1 (6 bases). The germline V gene encodes CDR1 MNHNY and CDR2 SVGAGI (reference sequence). This CDR3 has 13 amino acids. The CDR3 is CASRTITGNGQFF. The DNA of the CDR3 is TGTGCCAGCAGAACCATTACAGGGAATGGGCAGTTCTTC.

The gene calls are TRBV4-1 and TRBJ2-1; D possibly uses TRBD1 or TRBD2 (5 bases each). With 0 bases removed from V and 0 bases from J, the gap between germline ends came to 12 bases. The CDR3 totals 17 residues. CDR1 is MGHRA, CDR2 YSYEKL, per germline. The CDR3 protein is CASSQDPARGSYNEQFF. The CDR3, as DNA: TGCGCCAGCAGCCAAGATCCGGCGAGGGGCTCCTACAATGAGCAGTTCTTC.

This rearrangement joins TRBV6-5 to TRBJ1-3, with D maybe TRBD1 (6 bases). CDR1 is MNHEY, CDR2 SVGAGI, per germline. V lost 7 bases, J lost 2 bases, and 9 bases lay in between. This CDR3 is 13 amino acids long. CDR3 residues: CASIGTTGNTIYF. The DNA for the CDR3 is TGTGCCAGCATCGGGACAACTGGAAACACCATATATTTT.

J is TRBJ2-2 and V is TRBV2; TRBD2 is a possible D gene (5 bases). This CDR3 has 13 residues. The germline gives CDR1 SNHLY, CDR2 FYNNEI. Trimming pared 6 bases from V and 4 bases from J, leaving 9 bases between. CDR3 sequence (DNA): TGTGCCAGCAGGACGGACTTCACCGGGGAGCTGTTTTTT. Its translation: CASRTDFTGELFF.

This sequence joins TRBV25-1 and TRBJ2-3; TRBD1 matches at 7 bases. In germline, CDR1 is MGHDK, CDR2 SYGVNS. Losses at the gene ends were 3 bases for V and 4 bases for J; bases not matched to a gene: 7. The CDR3 runs to 15 residues. The CDR3 DNA follows: TGTGCCAGCAGTGACCACAGGGGTTGGGCAGATACGCAGTATTTT. Protein: CASSDHRGWADTQYF.

The chain has TRBV11-1 and TRBJ1-4; D perhaps matches TRBD1 (6 bases). CDR1 and CDR2 (germline): SGHAT, FQDESV (reference sequence). The CDR3 spans 16 residues. V shed 3 bases and J shed 3 bases, with 14 bases lying between them. The CDR3 loop reads CASSFDRTASNEKLFF. In DNA, the CDR3 is TGTGCCAGCAGCTTCGACCGGACAGCCTCTAATGAAAAACTGTTTTTT.

V and J are TRBV15 and TRBJ2-7; D remains unclear. This CDR3 comprises 13 residues. The V gene lost 0 bases and the J gene lost 7 bases, with 10 bases spanning the gap. Per the germline V gene, CDR1 is LNHNV and CDR2 is YYDKDF (reference sequence). This CDR3 is CATSRELGREQYV. The CDR3 DNA reads as TGTGCCACCAGCAGAGAACTCGGCAGGGAGCAGTACGTC.

The V gene is TRBV6-1, the J gene TRBJ1-4, with a possible D match to TRBD1 (6 bases). CDR1 is MNHNS and CDR2 is SASEGT in the germline V gene. There are 15 residues in the CDR3. The V end lost 6 bases, the J end lost 7 bases, and 18 bases lay between the germline ends. The CDR3 coding sequence is TGTGCCAGCAGCCCGTCCGGGGGCCTGGCTGAAAAACTGTTTTTT. Amino acids: CASSPSGGLAEKLFF.

This chain links TRBV5-6 with TRBJ2-5; 11 bases align to TRBD2. The CDR3 runs to 14 residues. Germline V gives CDR1 SGHDT, CDR2 YYEEEE. Losses at the gene ends were 4 bases for V and 5 bases for J; bases not matched to a gene: 4. The CDR3, as DNA: TGTGCCAGCAGCCCTAGCGGGAGGTGGGAGACCCAGTACTTC. Protein product: CASSPSGRWETQYF.

The rearrangement joins TRBV7-9 to TRBJ1-6, with D possibly matching TRBD1 (6 bases). Germline CDR1 reads SEHNR; CDR2 reads FQNEAQ (reference sequence). Trimming took 1 base from V and 4 from J, leaving 8 bases between them. The CDR3 sequence is 15 residues long. CDR3 coding DNA: TGTGCCAGCAGCTTAGTGACAGGATATAATTCACCCCTCCACTTT. Encoded protein: CASSLVTGYNSPLHF.

The chain recombines TRBV25-1 with TRBJ1-2, with a possible D match to TRBD1 (6 bases). Germline loops: CDR1 MGHDK, CDR2 SYGVNS. V shed 2 bases and J shed 2 bases, with 9 bases lying between them. The CDR3 length is 14 residues. This CDR3 reads CASSEVTGNYGYTF. As DNA, the CDR3 is TGTGCCAGCAGTGAAGTCACAGGGAACTATGGCTACACCTTC.

The gene calls are TRBV19 and TRBJ1-5, with TRBD1 matching 8 bases. CDR3 length: 16 residues. The V gene end was trimmed by 1 base and the J gene end by 7 bases; junction bases not matched to a gene: 9. The germline gives CDR1 LNHDA, CDR2 SQIVND (reference sequence). CDR3 coding DNA: TGTGCCAGTAGTATAGTCGCAGGGGGCGCGAGACAGCCCCAGCATTTT. Translated: CASSIVAGGARQPQHF.

The chain recombines TRBV7-8 with TRBJ1-2; a possible D gene is TRBD1 (5 bases). Trimming left V 6 bases short and J 0 bases short, with 20 bases between. This CDR3 comprises 17 residues. Germline CDR1 and CDR2: SGHVS and FQNEAQ. DNA for the CDR3: TGTGCCAGCAGTCGAACCGGGGCTCCGTGGGCTAACTATGGCTACACCTTC. It is translated as CASSRTGAPWANYGYTF.

This rearrangement joins TRBV10-2 to TRBJ2-5; TRBD2 is a possible D gene (7 bases). Trimming cost V 6 bases and J 4 bases, with 15 bases left between them. The germline CDR1 and CDR2 sequences are WSHSY and SAAADI. The CDR3 consists of 14 residues. As DNA, the CDR3 is TGCGCCAGCAGCGAACAGGGAGGGTTAGAGACCCAGTACTTC. Its translation is CASSEQGGLETQYF.

V gene TRBV11-3 combines with J gene TRBJ1-4, with D possibly matching TRBD1 (5 bases). CDR1 is SGHNT and CDR2 is YENEEA in the germline V gene. There are 13 residues in the CDR3. The V gene lost 9 bases and the J gene lost 6 bases, with 14 bases spanning the gap. CDR3 amino acids: CASKGALDEKLFF. CDR3 DNA sequence: TGTGCCAGTAAAGGGGCTCTGGATGAAAAACTGTTTTTT.

V usage is TRBV7-8 and J usage is TRBJ1-2; D is unclear. The length of the CDR3 is 14 residues. Germline CDR1 SGHVS, CDR2 FQNEAQ. Trimming cost V 4 bases and J 4 bases, with 13 bases left between them. Written as DNA, the CDR3 is TGTGCCAGCAGCTATACCAATCTCCTCTATGGCTACACCTTC. Encoded protein: CASSYTNLLYGYTF.

This clone came up a few times. This rearrangement joins TRBV5-1 to TRBJ2-2; 8 bases fit TRBD1. The germline V gene encodes CDR1 SGHRS and CDR2 YFSETQ. The CDR3 spans 15 residues. After removal of 7 bases from V and 1 base from J, the junction contained 6 bases not matched to a gene. CDR3 nucleotide sequence: TGCGCCAGCGGCCCCGGACAGGGGAACACCGGGGAGCTGTTTTTT. It yields the protein CASGPGQGNTGELFF.

By frequency in the sample, this clone is large. This chain joins TRBV28 and TRBJ1-1; no definite D call. Trimming took 5 bases from V and 5 from J, leaving 21 bases between them. The CDR3 is 16 residues long. CDR1 is MDHEN, CDR2 SYDVKM, per germline. The CDR3, as DNA: TGTGCCAGCAGTCCCTTCGTTGAAGGGCGAGGGACTGAAGCTTTCTTT. Protein sequence: CASSPFVEGRGTEAFF. Based on the CDR3 plus reference TRBV28 and TRBJ1-1, the full variable domain is DVKVTQSSRYLVKRTGEKVFLECVQDMDHENMFWYRQDPGLGLRLIYFSYDVKMKEKGDIPEGYSVSREKKERFSLILESASTNQTSMYLCASSPFVEGRGTEAFFGQGTRLTVV.

J is TRBJ1-2 and V is TRBV28; no clear D. V was shortened by 5 bases and J by 3 bases, with 10 bases between the two germline ends. Germline CDR1 and CDR2: MDHEN and SYDVKM. The CDR3 is 13 residues long. The CDR3 nucleotides read TGTGCCAGCAGTACTTTTCAGCACTATGGCTACACCTTC. Protein: CASSTFQHYGYTF.

The chain joins TRBV27 to TRBJ1-3, with a weak D call TRBD1 (5 bases). Trimming removed 2 bases from V and 0 bases from J, with 8 bases in between. The germline CDR1 and CDR2 sequences are MNHEY and SMNVEV (reference sequence). The CDR3 is 15 residues long. CDR3 sequence reads: CASSLTGLSGNTIYF. The CDR3 DNA is TGTGCCAGCAGTTTAACAGGCCTCTCTGGAAACACCATATATTTT.

The V and J genes are TRBV7-4 and TRBJ2-7; D unclear. This CDR3 contains 13 residues. V was cut by 1 base and J by 9 bases, with 13 bases left in between. From germline, CDR1 is SGHVT and CDR2 SQSDAQ. The chain's CDR3 is CASSLGGLWGQYV. In DNA form, the CDR3 reads TGTGCCAGCAGCTTAGGCGGCCTCTGGGGGCAGTACGTC.

The chain links TRBV27 to TRBJ1-5; no clear D gene. CDR3 length equals 14 residues. In germline, CDR1 is MNHEY, CDR2 SMNVEV (reference sequence). Trimming stripped 5 bases from V and 1 base from J, with 9 bases between. The CDR3 DNA sequence: TGTGCCAGCAGTGGCGGATTGAGCAATCAGCCCCAGCATTTT. Translating it yields CASSGGLSNQPQHF.

The rearrangement links TRBV27 to TRBJ1-1; possible D gene TRBD1, 6 bases. V was clipped by 6 bases and J by 10 bases, with 33 bases between them. CDR3 length: 18 residues. Germline loops: CDR1 MNHEY, CDR2 SMNVEV (reference sequence). In DNA form, the CDR3 reads TGTGCCAGCAGCTTTAGGGACGGGGGGGGCCCAGGGGCTCGGGGAGCTTTCTTT. Its translation is CASSFRDGGGPGARGAFF.

The gene calls are TRBV30 and TRBJ1-6; perhaps TRBD1 as D (6 bases). Per germline, CDR1 GTSNPN and CDR2 SVGIG (reference sequence). This CDR3 comprises 15 residues. V lost 3 bases and J 5 bases, leaving 14 bases between the germline ends. In DNA, the CDR3 is TGTGCCTGGAGCGGGGGGGGGCTCAATAATTCACCCCTCCACTTT. This encodes CAWSGGGLNNSPLHF. Full variable domain (outside the CDR3, taken from reference TRBV30 and TRBJ1-6): SQTIHQWPATLVQPVGSPLSLECTVEGTSNPNLYWYRQAAGRGLQLLFYSVGIGQISSEVPQNLSASRPQDRQFILSSKKLLLSDSGFYLCAWSGGGLNNSPLHFGNGTRLTVT.

This clone was seen only once. The chain combines TRBV5-1 with TRBJ1-2; a weak D match, TRBD1 (5 bases). Trimming left V 5 bases short and J 3 bases short, with 11 bases between. The CDR3 has 13 residues. Germline CDR1 is SGHRS and CDR2 is YFSETQ. For the CDR3, the DNA is TGCGCCAGCAGGGGGGAGCTATACTATGGCTACACCTTC. Amino acids: CASRGELYYGYTF.

Comment on this clone: Other DNA sequences in this specimen translate into the identical CDR3. The chain joins TRBV2 to TRBJ1-2, with D maybe TRBD1 (5 bases). The V gene's germline CDR1 is SNHLY and CDR2 FYNNEI. The CDR3 spans 13 residues. V shed 4 bases and J shed 8 bases, with 14 bases lying between them. CDR3 protein: CASSGRPREGYTF. The CDR3 region has the DNA TGTGCCAGCAGTGGCAGACCCAGGGAAGGCTACACCTTC.

The genes are TRBV5-1 and TRBJ2-2; the D is unclear. CDR3 length equals 17 residues. In germline, CDR1 is SGHRS, CDR2 YFSETQ. Deletions cut 4 bases from V and 4 bases from J, with 20 bases between. Here the CDR3 reads CASSPSVNTAATGELFF. CDR3 sequence (DNA): TGCGCCAGCAGCCCAAGCGTCAATACGGCGGCCACCGGGGAGCTGTTTTTT.